This TCR beta chain was retrieved from a study of OX40 agonist ivuxolimab in advanced cancers. The wider study: People in dose escalation had one of these cancers: hepatocellular carcinoma, melanoma, renal cell or head and neck cancer. Regarding the study as a whole: The authors also found low normalized T-cell clonal expansion in some nonresponders.

Profiling relied on immunoSEQ multiplex PCR, and the TCRdb table lists in-frame clones only, not all of them. This repertoire shows fewer than 70,000 clones, around 93% found once; its top ten account for roughly 0.44%. CDR3 length: 16 residues. The V gene's germline CDR1 is ENHRY and CDR2 SYGVKD. With 0 bases removed from V and 1 base from J, the gap between germline ends came to 9 bases. This clone was recorded once. Its antigen is undetermined. The V and J genes are TRBV10-3 and TRBJ2-2; no reliable D call. This TCR derives from an adult with an advanced solid tumor such as melanoma, head and neck, liver or kidney cancer. Sequences were derived from CD4+ or CD8+ T cells sorted from blood, sampled in a trial of the OX40 agonist ivuxolimab. This CDR3 is CAISESVYGNTGELFF. The CDR3 DNA reads TGTGCCATCAGTGAGTCGGTTTATGGGAACACCGGGGAGCTGTTTTTT.